This entry concerns a single T cell receptor (beta chain). The data stem from a study of blood T cell repertoires in COVID-19. Study-wide background: Sources were T cells, B-cell-depleted T cells, or PBMCs; the material itself was cDNA or gDNA.

Original processing notes: Estimated nucleated cell counts came from reference gene primer amplification. The table came from immunoSEQ multiplex PCR; TCRdb's copy has only in-frame clones and leaves some out. V and J calls and clone size are given by that table; D and trimming were obtained from the DNA. The sample shows a few hundred thousand clones, less than 85% of them seen only once. This clonotype was obtained from a woman younger than 30 with acute or convalescent COVID-19. Sequencing used peripheral blood.

The CDR3: CASSRGQGGNQPQHF. In DNA, the CDR3 is TGTGCCAGTAGTAGGGGACAGGGCGGGAATCAGCCCCAGCATTTT. The gene calls are TRBV19 and TRBJ1-5, with 9 bases that match TRBD1. The germline gives CDR1 LNHDA, CDR2 SQIVND (reference sequence). The ends lost 4 bases at V and 4 bases at J; junction bases unmatched: 5. This CDR3 has 15 amino acids.